The sequence of this T cell receptor (beta chain) was determined in a study of blood T cell repertoires in COVID-19. On the study more broadly: Italy, Spain and the United States were the sources of the convalescent and acute COVID-19 samples.

The CDR3 runs to 15 residues. The germline gives CDR1 SEHNR, CDR2 FQNEAQ (reference sequence). Trimming cost V 5 bases and J 3 bases, with 16 bases left between them. Under the authors' procedure: It was from reference gene primer amplification that nucleated cell counts were estimated. Here immunoSEQ multiplex PCR was the method, and the copy in TCRdb shows in-frame clones only, minus some. Clone size and V and J calls were adopted from that table, with D and trimming inferred from the DNA. The sample lists 14,000 or so clones; approximately 84% were seen once. This sequence originates from a human donor in a cohort sampled during active COVID-19. The sequenced sample consisted of peripheral blood. The chain employs TRBV7-9 and TRBJ2-5, with D possibly being TRBD1 (6 bases). CDR3 nucleotides: TGTGCCAGCAGCCGATTCCCGACAGGAGAAGAGACCCAGTACTTC. The encoded protein is CASSRFPTGEETQYF.